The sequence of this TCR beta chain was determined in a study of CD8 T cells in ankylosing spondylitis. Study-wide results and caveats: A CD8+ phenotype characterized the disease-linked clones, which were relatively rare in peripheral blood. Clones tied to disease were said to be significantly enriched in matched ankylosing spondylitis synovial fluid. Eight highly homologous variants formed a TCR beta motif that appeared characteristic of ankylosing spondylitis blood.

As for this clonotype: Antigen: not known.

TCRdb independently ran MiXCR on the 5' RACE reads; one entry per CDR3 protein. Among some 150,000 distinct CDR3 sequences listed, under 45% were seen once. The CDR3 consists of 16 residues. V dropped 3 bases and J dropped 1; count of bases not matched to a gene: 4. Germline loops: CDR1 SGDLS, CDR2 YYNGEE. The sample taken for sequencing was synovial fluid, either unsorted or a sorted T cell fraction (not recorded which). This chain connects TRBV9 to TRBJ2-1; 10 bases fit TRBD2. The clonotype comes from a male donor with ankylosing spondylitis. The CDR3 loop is CASSDGTSDSYNEQFF. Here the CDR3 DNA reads TGTGCCAGCAGCGATGGGACTAGCGATTCCTACAATGAGCAGTTCTTC.